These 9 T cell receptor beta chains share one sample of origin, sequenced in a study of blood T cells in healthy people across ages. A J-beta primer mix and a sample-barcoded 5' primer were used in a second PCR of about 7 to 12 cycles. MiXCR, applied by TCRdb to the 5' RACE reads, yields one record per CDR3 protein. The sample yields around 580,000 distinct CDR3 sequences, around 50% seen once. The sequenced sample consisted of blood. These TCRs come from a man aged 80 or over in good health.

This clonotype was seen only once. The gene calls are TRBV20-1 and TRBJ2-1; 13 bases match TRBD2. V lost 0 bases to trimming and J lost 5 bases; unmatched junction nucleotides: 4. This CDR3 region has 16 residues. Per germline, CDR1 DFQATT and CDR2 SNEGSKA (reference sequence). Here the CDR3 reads CSARDRTSGSDNEQFF. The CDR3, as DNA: TGCAGTGCTAGAGACCGGACTAGCGGGAGCGACAATGAGCAGTTCTTC.

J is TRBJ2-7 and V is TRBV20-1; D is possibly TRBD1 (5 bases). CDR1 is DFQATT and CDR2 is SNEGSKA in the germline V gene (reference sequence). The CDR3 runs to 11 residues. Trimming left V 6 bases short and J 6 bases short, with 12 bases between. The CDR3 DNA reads TGCAGTGCACGACAGTTAGGCGAGCAGTACTTC. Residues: CSARQLGEQYF.

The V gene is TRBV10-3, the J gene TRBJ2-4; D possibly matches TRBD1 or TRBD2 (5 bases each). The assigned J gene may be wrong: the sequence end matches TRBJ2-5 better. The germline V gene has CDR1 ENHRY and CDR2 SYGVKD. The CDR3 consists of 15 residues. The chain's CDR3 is CAISEQWGIQETQYF. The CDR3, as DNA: TGTGCCATCAGTGAGCAGTGGGGGATACAAGAGACCCAGTACTTC.

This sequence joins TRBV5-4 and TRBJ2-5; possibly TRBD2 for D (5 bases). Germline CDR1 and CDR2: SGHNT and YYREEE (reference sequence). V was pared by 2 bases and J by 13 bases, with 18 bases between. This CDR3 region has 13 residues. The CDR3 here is CASSFVGEGKLYF. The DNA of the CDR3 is TGTGCCAGCAGCTTTGTCGGGGAAGGAAAGCTGTACTTC.

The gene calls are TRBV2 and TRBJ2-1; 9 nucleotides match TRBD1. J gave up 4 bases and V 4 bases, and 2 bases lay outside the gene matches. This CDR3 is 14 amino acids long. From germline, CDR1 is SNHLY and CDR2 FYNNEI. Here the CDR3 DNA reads TGTGCCAGCAGTGTCGGACAGGGGTACAATGAGCAGTTCTTC. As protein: CASSVGQGYNEQFF.

The chain's CDR3 is CASSPLDREGNQPQHF. The CDR3 nucleotides are TGTGCCAGCAGTCCCCTCGACAGGGAAGGCAATCAGCCCCAGCATTTT. This chain uses TRBV6-2 or TRBV6-3 with TRBJ1-5; 7 positions match TRBD1. Trimming took 5 bases from V and 2 from J; bases not matched to a gene: 9. Germline V gives CDR1 MNHEY, CDR2 SVGEGT. The CDR3 totals 16 residues.

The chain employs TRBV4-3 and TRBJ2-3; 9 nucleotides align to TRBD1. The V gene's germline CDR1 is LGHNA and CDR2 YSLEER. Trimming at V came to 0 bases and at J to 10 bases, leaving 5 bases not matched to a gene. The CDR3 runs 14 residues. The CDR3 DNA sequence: TGCGCCAGCAGCCAAGACCAACAGGGGGCCGCGCAGTATTTT. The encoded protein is CASSQDQQGAAQYF.

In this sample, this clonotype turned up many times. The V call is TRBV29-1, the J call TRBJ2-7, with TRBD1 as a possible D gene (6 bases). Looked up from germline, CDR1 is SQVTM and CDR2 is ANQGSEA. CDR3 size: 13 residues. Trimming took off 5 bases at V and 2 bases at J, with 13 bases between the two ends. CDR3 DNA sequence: TGCAGCGTTTTTCAGGGGAACACCTACGAGCAGTACTTC. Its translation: CSVFQGNTYEQYF.

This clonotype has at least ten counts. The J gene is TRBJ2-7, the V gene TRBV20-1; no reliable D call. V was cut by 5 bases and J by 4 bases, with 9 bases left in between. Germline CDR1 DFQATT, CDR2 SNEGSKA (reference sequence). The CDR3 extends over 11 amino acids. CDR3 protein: CSASGSYEQYF. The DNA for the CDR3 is TGCAGTGCTTCCGGGTCTTACGAGCAGTACTTC.